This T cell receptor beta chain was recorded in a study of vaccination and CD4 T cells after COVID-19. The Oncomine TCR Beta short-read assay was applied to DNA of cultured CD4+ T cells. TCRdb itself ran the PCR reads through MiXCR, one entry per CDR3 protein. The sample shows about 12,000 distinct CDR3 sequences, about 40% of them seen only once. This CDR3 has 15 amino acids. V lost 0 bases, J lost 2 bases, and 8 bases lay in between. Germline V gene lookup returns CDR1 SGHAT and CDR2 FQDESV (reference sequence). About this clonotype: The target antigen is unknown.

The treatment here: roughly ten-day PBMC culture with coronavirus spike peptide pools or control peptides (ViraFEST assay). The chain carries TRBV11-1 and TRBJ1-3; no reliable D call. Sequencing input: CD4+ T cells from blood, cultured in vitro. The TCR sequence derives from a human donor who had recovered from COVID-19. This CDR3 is CASSLAPTTGNTIYF. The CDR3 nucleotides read TGTGCCAGCAGCTTAGCGCCGACCACTGGAAACACCATATATTTT. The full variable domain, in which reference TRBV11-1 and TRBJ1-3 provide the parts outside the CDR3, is EAEVAQSPRYKITEKSQAVAFWCDPISGHATLYWYRQILGQGPELLVQFQDESVVDDSQLPKDRFSAERLKGVDSTLKIQPAELGDSAMYLCASSLAPTTGNTIYFGEGSWLTVV.